The T cell receptor (beta chain) under discussion was sequenced for a study of cytomegalovirus exposure and HLA in healthy donors. Study-wide context: The roughly 130 validation repertoires, a later analysis reported, used the same platform as the 600 to 700 repertoires from the first cohort.

The V gene's germline CDR1 is SQVTM and CDR2 ANQGSEA. The CDR3 covers 12 residues. V lost 6 bases and J lost 7, with 15 bases in between. To note about this clone: What it recognizes is unknown.

The study's findings and limits: Using the classifier, cytomegalovirus status was reportedly diagnosed with high specificity and sensitivity.

TCRdb's table, derived via immunoSEQ multiplex PCR, lists solely in-frame clones and lacks some. The sample lists fewer than 150,000 clones, 70% to 85% seen once, with roughly 27% in the top ten. This TCR was recovered from a man aged 30 to 39 in good health and CMV-seropositive. Sequenced material: PBMCs. The V call is TRBV29-1, the J call TRBJ1-2; D may be TRBD1 (6 bases). The CDR3 reads CSVKPQGTGYTF. CDR3 in DNA: TGCAGCGTAAAACCACAGGGAACTGGCTACACCTTC.